The present T cell receptor beta chain was sequenced within a study of T-cell memory formation after mild COVID-19. Study-wide findings and caveats: Still unconfirmed is whether the second-wave clones peaking on day 37 recognized SARS-CoV-2.

Constant-segment-primed 5'RACE gave TCR alpha and TCR beta cDNA libraries with sample barcodes and UMIs. TCRdb itself ran the 5' RACE reads through MiXCR, one entry per CDR3 protein. The sample comprises about 310,000 distinct CDR3 sequences, 15% to 20% of which are singletons, and roughly a fifth rests with the top ten. Only a few counts were recorded for this clonotype. Its antigen is as yet unknown. The receptor comes from a man between 18 and 29 years old who had mild COVID-19 (a few samples of this study predate the infection). Cell type and time point are not known. Sequencing used PBMCs or a T cell subset sorted from them (not recorded which).

CDR3 in amino acids: CASSLGGARTEAFF. CDR3 coding DNA: TGTGCCAGCAGCTTAGGCGGGGCTAGGACTGAAGCTTTCTTT. V is TRBV7-2 and J is TRBJ1-1; D is possibly TRBD1 (5 bases). Trimming removed 1 base from V and 5 bases from J, with 11 bases in between. The CDR3 consists of 14 residues. Germline CDR1 reads SGHTA; CDR2 reads FQGNSA.